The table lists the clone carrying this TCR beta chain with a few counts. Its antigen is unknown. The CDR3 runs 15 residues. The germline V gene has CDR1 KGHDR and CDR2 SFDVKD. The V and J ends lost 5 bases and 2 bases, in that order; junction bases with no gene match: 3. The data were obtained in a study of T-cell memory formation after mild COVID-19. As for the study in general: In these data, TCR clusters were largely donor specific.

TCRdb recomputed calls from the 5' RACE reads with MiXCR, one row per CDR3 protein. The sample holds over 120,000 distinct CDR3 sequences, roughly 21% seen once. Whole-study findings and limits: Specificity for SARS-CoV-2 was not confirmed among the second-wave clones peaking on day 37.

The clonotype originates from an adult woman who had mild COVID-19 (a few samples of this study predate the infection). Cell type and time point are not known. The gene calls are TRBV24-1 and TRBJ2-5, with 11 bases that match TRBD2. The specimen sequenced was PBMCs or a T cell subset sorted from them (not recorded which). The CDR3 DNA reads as TGTGCCACCAGTGGTAGACTAGCGGGACAAGAGACCCAGTACTTC. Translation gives CATSGRLAGQETQYF.